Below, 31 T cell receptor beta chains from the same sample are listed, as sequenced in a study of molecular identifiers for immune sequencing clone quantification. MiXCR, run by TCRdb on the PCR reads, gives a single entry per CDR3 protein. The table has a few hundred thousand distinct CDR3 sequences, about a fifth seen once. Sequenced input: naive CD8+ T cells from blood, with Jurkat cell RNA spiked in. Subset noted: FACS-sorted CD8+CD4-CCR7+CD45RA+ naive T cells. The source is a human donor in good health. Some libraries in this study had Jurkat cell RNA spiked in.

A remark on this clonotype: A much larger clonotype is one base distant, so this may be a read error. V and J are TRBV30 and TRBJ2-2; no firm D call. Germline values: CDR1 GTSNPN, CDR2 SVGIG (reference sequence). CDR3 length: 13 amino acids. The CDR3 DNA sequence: TGTGCCCGGAGTCTCACTAACACCGGGGAGCTGTTTTTT. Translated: CARSLTNTGELFF.

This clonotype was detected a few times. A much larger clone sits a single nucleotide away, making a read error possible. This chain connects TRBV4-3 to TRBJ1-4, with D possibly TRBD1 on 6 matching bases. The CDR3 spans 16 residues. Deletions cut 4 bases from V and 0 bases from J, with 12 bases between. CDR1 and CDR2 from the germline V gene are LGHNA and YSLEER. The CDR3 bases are TGCGCCAGCAGCCCAAGGACAGCGTCAACTAATGAAAAACTGTTTTTT. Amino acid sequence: CASSPRTASTNEKLFF.

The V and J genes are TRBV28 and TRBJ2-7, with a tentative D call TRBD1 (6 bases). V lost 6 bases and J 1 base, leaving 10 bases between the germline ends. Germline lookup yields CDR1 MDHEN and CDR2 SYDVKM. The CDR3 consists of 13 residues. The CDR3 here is CASSNTGSYEQYF. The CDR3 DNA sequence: TGTGCCAGCAGCAATACAGGGTCCTACGAGCAGTACTTC.

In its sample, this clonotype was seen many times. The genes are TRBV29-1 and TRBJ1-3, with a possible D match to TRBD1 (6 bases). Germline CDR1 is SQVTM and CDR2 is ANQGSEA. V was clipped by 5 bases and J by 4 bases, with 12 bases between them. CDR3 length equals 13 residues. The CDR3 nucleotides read TGCAGCGTTCGTACGGGGGCAGGAAACACCATATATTTT. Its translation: CSVRTGAGNTIYF.

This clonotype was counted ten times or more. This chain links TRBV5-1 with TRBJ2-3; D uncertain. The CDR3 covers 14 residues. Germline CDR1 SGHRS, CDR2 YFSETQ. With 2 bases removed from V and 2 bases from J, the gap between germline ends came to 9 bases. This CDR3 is CASSFLFDTDTQYF. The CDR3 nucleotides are TGCGCCAGCAGCTTCTTATTTGACACAGATACGCAGTATTTT. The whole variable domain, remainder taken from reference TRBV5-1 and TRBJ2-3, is KAGVTQTPRYLIKTRGQQVTLSCSPISGHRSVSWYQQTPGQGLQFLFEYFSETQRNKGNFPGRFSGRQFSNSRSEMNVSTLELGDSALYLCASSFLFDTDTQYFGPGTRLTVL.

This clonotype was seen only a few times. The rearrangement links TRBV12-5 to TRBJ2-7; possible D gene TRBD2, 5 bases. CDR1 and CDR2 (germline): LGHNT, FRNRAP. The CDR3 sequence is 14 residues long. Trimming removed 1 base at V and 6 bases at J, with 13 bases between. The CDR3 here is CASGLAPSEGEQYF. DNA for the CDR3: TGTGCTAGTGGTTTGGCCCCCTCCGAGGGCGAGCAGTACTTC.

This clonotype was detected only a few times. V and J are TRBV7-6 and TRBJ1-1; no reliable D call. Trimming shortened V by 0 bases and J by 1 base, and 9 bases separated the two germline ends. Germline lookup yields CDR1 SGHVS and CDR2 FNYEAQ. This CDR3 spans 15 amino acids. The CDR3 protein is CASSLAQQPNTEAFF. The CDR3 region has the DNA TGTGCCAGCAGCTTAGCGCAGCAGCCGAACACTGAAGCTTTCTTT. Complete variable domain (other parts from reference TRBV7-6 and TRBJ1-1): GAGVSQSPRYKVTKRGQDVALRCDPISGHVSLYWYRQALGQGPEFLTYFNYEAQQDKSGLPNDRFSAERPEGSISTLTIQRTEQRDSAMYRCASSLAQQPNTEAFFGQGTRLTVV.

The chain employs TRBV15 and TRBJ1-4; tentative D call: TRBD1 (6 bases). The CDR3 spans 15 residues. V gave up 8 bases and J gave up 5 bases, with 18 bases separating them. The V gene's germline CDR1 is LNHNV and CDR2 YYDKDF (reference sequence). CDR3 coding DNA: TGTGCCACCCGTAATTCGCGGGGGGCCAATGAAAAACTGTTTTTT. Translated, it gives CATRNSRGANEKLFF.

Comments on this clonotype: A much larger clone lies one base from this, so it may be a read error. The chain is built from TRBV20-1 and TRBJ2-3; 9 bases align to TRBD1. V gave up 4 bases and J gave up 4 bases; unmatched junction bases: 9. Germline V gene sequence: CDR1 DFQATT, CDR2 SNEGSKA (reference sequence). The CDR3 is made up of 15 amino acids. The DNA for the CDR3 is TGCAGTGCTACGGTGGGGGACAGGGTGCCAGATACGCAGTATTTT. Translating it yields CSATVGDRVPDTQYF.

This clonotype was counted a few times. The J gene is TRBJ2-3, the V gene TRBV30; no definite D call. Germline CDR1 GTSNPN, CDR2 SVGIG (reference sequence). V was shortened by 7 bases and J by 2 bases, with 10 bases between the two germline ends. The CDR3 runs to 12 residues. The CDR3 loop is CAYGPLTDTQYF. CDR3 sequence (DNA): TGTGCCTACGGACCGCTCACAGATACGCAGTATTTT.

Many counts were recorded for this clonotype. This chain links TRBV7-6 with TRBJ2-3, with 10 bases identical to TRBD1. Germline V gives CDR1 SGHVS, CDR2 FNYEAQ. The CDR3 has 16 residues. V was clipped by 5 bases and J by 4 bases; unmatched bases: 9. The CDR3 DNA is TGTGCCAGCAGCCGGTTCCCGGGACAGGGGTCAGATACGCAGTATTTT. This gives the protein CASSRFPGQGSDTQYF.

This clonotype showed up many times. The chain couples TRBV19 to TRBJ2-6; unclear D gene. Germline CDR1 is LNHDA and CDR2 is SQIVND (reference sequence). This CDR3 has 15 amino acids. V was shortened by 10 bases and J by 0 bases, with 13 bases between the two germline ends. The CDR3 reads CATLLASSGANVLTF. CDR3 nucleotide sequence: TGTGCCACCTTGCTCGCAAGCTCTGGGGCCAACGTCCTGACTTTC.

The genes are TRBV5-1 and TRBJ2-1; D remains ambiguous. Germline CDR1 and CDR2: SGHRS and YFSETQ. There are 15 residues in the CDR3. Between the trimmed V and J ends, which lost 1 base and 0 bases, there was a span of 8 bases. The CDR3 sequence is CASSLSTSSYNEQFF. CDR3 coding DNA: TGCGCCAGCAGCTTGAGTACGAGCTCCTACAATGAGCAGTTCTTC.

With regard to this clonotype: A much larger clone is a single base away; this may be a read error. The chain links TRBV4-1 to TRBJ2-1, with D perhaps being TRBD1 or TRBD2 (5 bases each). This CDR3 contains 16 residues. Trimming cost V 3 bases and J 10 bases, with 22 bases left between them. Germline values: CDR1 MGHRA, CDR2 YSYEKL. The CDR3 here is CASSQEALVGVGEQFF. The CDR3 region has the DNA TGCGCCAGCAGCCAGGAAGCACTAGTGGGGGTTGGAGAGCAGTTCTTC.

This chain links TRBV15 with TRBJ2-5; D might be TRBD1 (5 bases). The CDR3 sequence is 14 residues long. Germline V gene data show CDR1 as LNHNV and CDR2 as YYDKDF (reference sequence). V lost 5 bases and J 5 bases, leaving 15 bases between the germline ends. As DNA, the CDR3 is TGTGCCACCAGCCCTCGACAGATCGGGGAGACCCAGTACTTC. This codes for CATSPRQIGETQYF.

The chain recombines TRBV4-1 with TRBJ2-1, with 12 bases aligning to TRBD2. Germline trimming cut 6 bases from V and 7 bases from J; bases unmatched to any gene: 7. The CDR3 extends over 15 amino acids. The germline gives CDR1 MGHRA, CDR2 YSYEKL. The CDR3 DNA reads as TGCGCCAGCAGGGGGCTAGCGGGGGGGCAAAATGAGCAGTTCTTC. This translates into CASRGLAGGQNEQFF.

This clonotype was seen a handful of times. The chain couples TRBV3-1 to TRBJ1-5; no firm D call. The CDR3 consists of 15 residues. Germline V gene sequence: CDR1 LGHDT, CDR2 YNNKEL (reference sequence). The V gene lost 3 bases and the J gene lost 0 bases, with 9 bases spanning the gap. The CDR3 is CASSHSGSSNQPQHF. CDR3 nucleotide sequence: TGTGCCAGCAGCCATTCAGGATCTAGCAATCAGCCCCAGCATTTT. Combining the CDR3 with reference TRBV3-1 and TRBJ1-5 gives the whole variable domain DTAVSQTPKYLVTQMGNDKSIKCEQNLGHDTMYWYKQDSKKFLKIMFSYNNKELIINETVPNRFSPKSPDKAHLNLHINSLELGDSAVYFCASSHSGSSNQPQHFGDGTRLSIL.

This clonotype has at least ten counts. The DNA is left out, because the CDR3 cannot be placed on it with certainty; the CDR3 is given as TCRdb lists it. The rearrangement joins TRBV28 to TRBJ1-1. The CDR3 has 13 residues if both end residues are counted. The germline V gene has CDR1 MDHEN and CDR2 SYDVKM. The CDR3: CASSFLENTEAFF.

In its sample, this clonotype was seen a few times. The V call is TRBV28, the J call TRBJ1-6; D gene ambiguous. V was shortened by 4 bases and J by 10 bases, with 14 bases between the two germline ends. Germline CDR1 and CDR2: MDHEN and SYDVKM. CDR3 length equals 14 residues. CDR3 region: CASSSPPMRSPLHF. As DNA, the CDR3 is TGTGCCAGCAGTTCTCCACCAATGAGATCACCCCTCCACTTT.

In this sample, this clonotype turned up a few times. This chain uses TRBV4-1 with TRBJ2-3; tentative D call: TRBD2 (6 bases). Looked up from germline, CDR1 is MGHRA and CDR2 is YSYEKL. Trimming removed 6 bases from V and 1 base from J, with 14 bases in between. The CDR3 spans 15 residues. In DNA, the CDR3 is TGCGCCAGCAGTCATACGCGGGATCGCACAGATACGCAGTATTTT. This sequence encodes CASSHTRDRTDTQYF.

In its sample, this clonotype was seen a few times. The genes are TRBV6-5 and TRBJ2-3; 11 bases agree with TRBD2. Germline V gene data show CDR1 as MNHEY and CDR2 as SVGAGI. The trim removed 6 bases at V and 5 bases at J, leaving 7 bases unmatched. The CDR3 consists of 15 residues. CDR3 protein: CASSPDSGRGDTQYF. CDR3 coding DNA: TGTGCCAGCAGCCCGGATAGCGGGAGGGGAGATACGCAGTATTTT.

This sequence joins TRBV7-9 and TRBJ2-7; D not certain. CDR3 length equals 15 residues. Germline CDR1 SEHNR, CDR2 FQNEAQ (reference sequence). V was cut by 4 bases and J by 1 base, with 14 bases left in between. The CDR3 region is CASSSGSAISYEQYF. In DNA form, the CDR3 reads TGTGCCAGCAGCTCCGGTTCGGCAATTTCCTACGAGCAGTACTTC.

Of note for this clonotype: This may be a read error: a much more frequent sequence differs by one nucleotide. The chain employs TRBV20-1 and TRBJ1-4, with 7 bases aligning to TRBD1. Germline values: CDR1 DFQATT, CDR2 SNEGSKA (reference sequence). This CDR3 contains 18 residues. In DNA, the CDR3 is TGCAGTGCTAGAGTAGATCGGGACAGACCGTCAACTAGTGAAAAACTGTTTTTT. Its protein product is CSARVDRDRPSTSEKLFF.

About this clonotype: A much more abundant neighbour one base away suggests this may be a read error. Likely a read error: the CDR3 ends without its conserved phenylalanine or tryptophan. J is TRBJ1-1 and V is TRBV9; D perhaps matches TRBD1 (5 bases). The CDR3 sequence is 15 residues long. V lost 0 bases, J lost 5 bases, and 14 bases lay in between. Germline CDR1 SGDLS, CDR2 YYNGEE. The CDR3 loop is CASSVVQGFQTEAFL. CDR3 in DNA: TGTGCCAGCAGCGTAGTTCAGGGATTTCAGACTGAAGCTTTCCTT.

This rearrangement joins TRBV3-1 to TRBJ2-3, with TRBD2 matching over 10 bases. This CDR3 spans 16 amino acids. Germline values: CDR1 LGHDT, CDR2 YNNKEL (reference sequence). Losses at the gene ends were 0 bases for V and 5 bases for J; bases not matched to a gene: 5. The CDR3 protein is CASSQDFSSGGDTQYF. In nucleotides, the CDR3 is TGTGCCAGCAGCCAAGATTTTTCTAGCGGGGGAGATACGCAGTATTTT.

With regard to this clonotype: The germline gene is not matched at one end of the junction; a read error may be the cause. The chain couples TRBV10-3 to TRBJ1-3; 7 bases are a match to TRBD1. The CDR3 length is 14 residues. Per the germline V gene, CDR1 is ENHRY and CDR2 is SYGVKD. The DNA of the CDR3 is TGTGCCATCAGTGACCCAAGACAGGGAAACATCATATATTTT. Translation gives CAISDPRQGNIIYF.

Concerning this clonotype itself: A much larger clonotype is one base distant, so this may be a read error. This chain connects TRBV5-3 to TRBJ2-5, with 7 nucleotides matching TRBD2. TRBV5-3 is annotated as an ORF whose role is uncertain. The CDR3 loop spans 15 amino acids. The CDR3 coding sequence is TGTGCCAGCAGCTTTTCGGGGGGTTTCCTAGAGACCCAGTACTTC. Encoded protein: CASSFSGGFLETQYF.

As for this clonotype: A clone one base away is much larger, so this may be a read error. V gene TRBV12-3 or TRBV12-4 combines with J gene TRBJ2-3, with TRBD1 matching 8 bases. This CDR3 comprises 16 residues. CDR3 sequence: CANSFDRGHGTDTQYF. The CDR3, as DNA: TGTGCCAACAGTTTCGACAGGGGACATGGCACAGATACGCAGTATTTT.

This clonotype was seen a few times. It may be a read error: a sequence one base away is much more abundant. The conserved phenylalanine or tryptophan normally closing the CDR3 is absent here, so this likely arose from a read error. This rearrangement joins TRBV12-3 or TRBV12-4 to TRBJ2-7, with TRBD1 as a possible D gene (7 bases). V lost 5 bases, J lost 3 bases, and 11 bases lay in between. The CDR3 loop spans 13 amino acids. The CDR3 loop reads CASSAGQLYEQYL. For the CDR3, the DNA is TGTGCCAGCAGTGCGGGACAGCTCTACGAGCAGTACCTC.

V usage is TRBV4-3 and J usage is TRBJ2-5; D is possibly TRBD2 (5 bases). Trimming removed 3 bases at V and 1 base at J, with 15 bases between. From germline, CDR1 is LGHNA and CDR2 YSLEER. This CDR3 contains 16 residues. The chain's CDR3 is CASSQANTRSQETQYF. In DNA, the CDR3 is TGCGCCAGCAGCCAGGCTAATACTAGGTCCCAAGAGACCCAGTACTTC.

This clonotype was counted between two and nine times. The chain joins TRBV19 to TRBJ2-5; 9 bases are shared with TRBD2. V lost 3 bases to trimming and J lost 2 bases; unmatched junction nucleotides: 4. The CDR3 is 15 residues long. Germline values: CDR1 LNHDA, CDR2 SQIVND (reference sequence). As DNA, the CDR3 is TGTGCCAGTAGTATGGATAGCGGGGGTCAAGAGACCCAGTACTTC. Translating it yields CASSMDSGGQETQYF.